Below, 16 T cell receptor beta chains from the same sample are listed, as sequenced in a study of blood T cell repertoires in COVID-19. Clones were read by immunoSEQ multiplex PCR, and TCRdb kept only the in-frame ones, dropping some. The sample has just under 55,000 clones, 85% to 95% seen once. Sequencing was done on a sample of peripheral blood. These receptors were obtained from a man between 45 and 60 years old with acute or convalescent COVID-19.

The chain uses TRBV3-1 (or the pseudogene TRBV3-2) and TRBJ1-1; D is undetermined. Germline-derived CDR1 and CDR2 are LGHDT and YNNKEL (reference sequence). The CDR3 sequence is 15 residues long. V was cut by 0 bases and J by 3 bases, with 11 bases left in between. CDR3 bases: TGTGCCAGCAGCCAAGAAGAGGGTGAGGACACTGAAGCTTTCTTT. Encoded protein: CASSQEEGEDTEAFF.

This clone was seen just once. The rearrangement joins TRBV20-1 to TRBJ2-7; 10 bases line up with TRBD1. J lost 4 bases, V lost 3 bases, and 6 bases had no gene match. The germline gives CDR1 DFQATT, CDR2 SNEGSKA (reference sequence). The CDR3 totals 14 residues. CDR3 DNA sequence: TGCAGTGCTAGTGACAGGGGGCGCGGGTACGAGCAGTACTTC. Residues: CSASDRGRGYEQYF.

The chain has TRBV7-8 and TRBJ2-7; possibly TRBD1 for D (5 bases). The germline gives CDR1 SGHVS, CDR2 FQNEAQ. This CDR3 is built from 15 residues. Trimming pared 2 bases from V and 0 bases from J, leaving 11 bases between. The CDR3 loop reads CASSLQTDSSYEQYF. The CDR3, as DNA: TGTGCCAGCAGCTTACAGACAGATAGCTCCTACGAGCAGTACTTC. The whole variable domain, remainder taken from reference TRBV7-8 and TRBJ2-7, is GAGVSQSPRYKVAKRGQDVALRCDPISGHVSLFWYQQALGQGPEFLTYFQNEAQLDKSGLPSDRFFAERPEGSVSTLKIQRTQQEDSAVYLCASSLQTDSSYEQYFGPGTRLTVT.

The gene calls are TRBV5-6 and TRBJ2-3; the match to TRBD2 covers 14 bases. The V and J ends lost 3 bases and 2 bases, in that order; junction bases with no gene match: 2. This CDR3 has 16 amino acids. CDR1 is SGHDT and CDR2 is YYEEEE in the germline V gene. The CDR3 here is CASSWGLAGDTDTQYF. The CDR3 bases are TGTGCCAGCAGCTGGGGACTAGCGGGAGACACAGATACGCAGTATTTT.

The chain links TRBV10-2 to TRBJ2-1, with TRBD2 identical over 10 bases. The CDR3 sequence is 15 residues long. CDR1 and CDR2 from the germline V gene are WSHSY and SAAADI. The ends lost 3 bases at V and 9 bases at J; junction bases unmatched: 8. CDR3 loop: CASSEPAGGPGEQFF. The DNA for the CDR3 is TGCGCCAGCAGTGAACCAGCGGGAGGGCCGGGTGAGCAGTTCTTC.

J is TRBJ1-6 and V is TRBV27; no firm D call. Germline V gives CDR1 MNHEY, CDR2 SMNVEV (reference sequence). V shed 3 bases and J shed 7 bases, with 7 bases lying between them. This CDR3 has 13 residues. The CDR3 region is CASSFSQNSPLHF. In DNA form, the CDR3 reads TGTGCCAGCAGTTTCAGTCAGAATTCACCCCTCCACTTT.

The chain joins TRBV4-1 to TRBJ2-6, with 8 bases lining up with TRBD1. This CDR3 has 18 amino acids. Germline loops: CDR1 MGHRA, CDR2 YSYEKL. V shed 5 bases, J shed 0 bases, and the junction held 9 bases outside the gene matches. The CDR3 DNA reads TGCGCCAGCAGCTCCCCCCGGACAGGGTTCTCTGGGGCCAACGTCCTGACTTTC. Translating it yields CASSSPRTGFSGANVLTF.

This rearrangement joins TRBV11-1 to TRBJ2-5; 7 nucleotides align to TRBD2. The CDR3 runs 15 residues. V shed 1 base and J 4 bases; nucleotides not matched to a gene: 6. Germline V lookup: CDR1 SGHAT, CDR2 FQDESV (reference sequence). The CDR3 DNA reads as TGTGCCAGCAGCTTAGAGGGAGGGCGGGGAGAGACCCAGTACTTC. It specifies CASSLEGGRGETQYF. Using reference TRBV11-1 and TRBJ2-5 for the parts outside the CDR3, the full variable domain is EAEVAQSPRYKITEKSQAVAFWCDPISGHATLYWYRQILGQGPELLVQFQDESVVDDSQLPKDRFSAERLKGVDSTLKIQPAELGDSAMYLCASSLEGGRGETQYFGPGTRLLVL.

This chain uses TRBV11-2 with TRBJ1-1; D ambiguous. Per germline, CDR1 SGHAT and CDR2 FQNNGV. Trimming shortened V by 1 base and J by 4 bases, and 10 bases separated the two germline ends. The CDR3 is 14 residues long. This CDR3 reads CASSLVRVGTEAFF. For the CDR3, the DNA is TGTGCCAGCAGCTTAGTACGGGTCGGCACTGAAGCTTTCTTT.

This clone was seen only once. An end of the junction differs from the germline gene, which may be a read error. The rearrangement links TRBV6-5 to TRBJ1-2, with 8 bases matching TRBD1. The CDR3 is 14 residues long. Germline assignment: CDR1 MNHEY and CDR2 SVGAGI. This chain's CDR3 is CATSLIGQGYGYTF. As DNA, the CDR3 is TGTGCCACCAGTCTTATCGGACAGGGATATGGCTACACCTTC.

The V call is TRBV7-6, the J call TRBJ1-4; unclear D gene. V was pared by 3 bases and J by 15 bases, with 11 bases between. The germline gives CDR1 SGHVS, CDR2 FNYEAQ. The CDR3 loop spans 11 amino acids. The CDR3 DNA is TGTGCCAGCAGCTTTGGCGGAGCTGTGTTTTTT. This sequence encodes CASSFGGAVFF.

V and J are TRBV12-5 and TRBJ2-1; 7 bases are a match to TRBD1. Germline trimming cut 2 bases from V and 8 bases from J; bases unmatched to any gene: 15. This CDR3 is built from 17 residues. In germline, CDR1 is LGHNT, CDR2 FRNRAP. CDR3 sequence (DNA): TGTGCTAGTGGTTTGCCACCGAACAGGGGAACTGGGGATGAGCAGTTCTTC. Translated: CASGLPPNRGTGDEQFF.

The chain couples TRBV5-6 to TRBJ2-3, with TRBD2 matching over 10 bases. Unmatched junction bases numbered 7, after V lost 2 bases and J lost 7 bases. The CDR3 has 15 residues. Germline loops: CDR1 SGHDT, CDR2 YYEEEE. This CDR3 reads CASSFAGLAINTQYF. The CDR3 DNA reads as TGTGCCAGCAGCTTCGCGGGACTAGCGATTAATACGCAGTATTTT.

Details on this clone: Germline is not matched at one junction end, which may reflect a read error. DNA of the CDR3: TGTGCCAGCAGCTCGTCGGCCCACCTACAGGTGAATTTT. This encodes CASSSSAHLQVNF. The gene calls are TRBV5-6 and TRBJ2-3; weak D call: TRBD1 (5 bases). The CDR3 totals 13 residues. CDR1 is SGHDT and CDR2 is YYEEEE in the germline V gene.

V is TRBV18 and J is TRBJ1-1; D unresolved. Germline CDR1 and CDR2: KGHSH and LQKENI. There are 13 residues in the CDR3. The ends were cut back, 4 bases at V and 11 bases at J, with 17 bases in the middle. The CDR3 loop reads CASSQGEGTAAFF. CDR3 DNA sequence: TGTGCCAGCTCACAGGGAGAGGGAACAGCGGCTTTCTTT.

V is TRBV27 and J is TRBJ2-6; 11 bases map to TRBD1. Germline CDR1 MNHEY, CDR2 SMNVEV (reference sequence). The CDR3 covers 19 residues. J was trimmed by 3 bases and V by 5 bases; bases with no gene match: 12. The CDR3 DNA sequence: TGTGCCAGCAGTCCCGCGGGGGACAGGGGGGTACTTGGGGCCAACGTCCTGACTTTC. It codes for CASSPAGDRGVLGANVLTF. Full variable domain (outside the CDR3, taken from reference TRBV27 and TRBJ2-6): EAQVTQNPRYLITVTGKKLTVTCSQNMNHEYMSWYRQDPGLGLRQIYYSMNVEVTDKGDVPEGYKVSRKEKRNFPLILESPSPNQTSLYFCASSPAGDRGVLGANVLTFGAGSRLTVL.